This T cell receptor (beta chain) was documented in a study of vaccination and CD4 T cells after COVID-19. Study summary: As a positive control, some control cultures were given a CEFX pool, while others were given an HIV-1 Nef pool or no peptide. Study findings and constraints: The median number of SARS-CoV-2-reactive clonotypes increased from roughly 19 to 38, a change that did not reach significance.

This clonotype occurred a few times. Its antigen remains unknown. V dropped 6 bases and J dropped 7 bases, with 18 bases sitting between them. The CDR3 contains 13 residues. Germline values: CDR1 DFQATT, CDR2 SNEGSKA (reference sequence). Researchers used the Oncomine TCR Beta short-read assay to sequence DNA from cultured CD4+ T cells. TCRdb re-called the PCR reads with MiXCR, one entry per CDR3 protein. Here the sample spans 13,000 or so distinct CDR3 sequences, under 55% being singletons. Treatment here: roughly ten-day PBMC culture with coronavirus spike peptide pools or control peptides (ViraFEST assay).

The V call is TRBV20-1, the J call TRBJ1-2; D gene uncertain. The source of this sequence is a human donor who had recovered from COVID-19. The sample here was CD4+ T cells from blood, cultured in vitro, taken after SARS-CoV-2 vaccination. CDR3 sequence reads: CSASASSSGGYTF. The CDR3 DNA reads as TGCAGTGCCTCGGCCTCCTCCTCTGGTGGCTACACCTTC.